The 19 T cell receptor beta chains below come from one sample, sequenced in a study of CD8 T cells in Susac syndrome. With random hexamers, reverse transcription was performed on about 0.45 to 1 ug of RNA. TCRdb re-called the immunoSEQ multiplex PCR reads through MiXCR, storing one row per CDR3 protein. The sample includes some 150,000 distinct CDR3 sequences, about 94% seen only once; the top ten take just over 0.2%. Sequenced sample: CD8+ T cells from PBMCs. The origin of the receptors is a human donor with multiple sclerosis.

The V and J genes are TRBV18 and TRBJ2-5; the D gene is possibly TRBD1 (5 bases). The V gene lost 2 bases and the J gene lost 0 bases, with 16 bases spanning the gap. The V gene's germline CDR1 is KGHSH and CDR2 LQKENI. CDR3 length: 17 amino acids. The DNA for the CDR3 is TGTGCCAGCTCACCAATGTACAGGCAAATTAACCAAGAGACCCAGTACTTC. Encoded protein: CASSPMYRQINQETQYF.

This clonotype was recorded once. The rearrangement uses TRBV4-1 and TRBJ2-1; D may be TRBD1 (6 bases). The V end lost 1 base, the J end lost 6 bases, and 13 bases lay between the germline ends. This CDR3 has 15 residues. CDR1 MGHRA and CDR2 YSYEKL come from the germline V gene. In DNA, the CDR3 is TGCGCCAGCAGCCAAGCTCCAGGGGAATCCAATGAGCAGTTCTTC. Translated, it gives CASSQAPGESNEQFF.

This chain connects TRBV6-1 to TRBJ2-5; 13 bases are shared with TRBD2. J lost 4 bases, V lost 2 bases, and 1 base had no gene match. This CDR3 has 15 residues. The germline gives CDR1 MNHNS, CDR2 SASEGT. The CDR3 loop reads CASSETSGGAETQYF. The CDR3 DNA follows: TGTGCCAGCAGTGAAACTAGCGGGGGGGCAGAGACCCAGTACTTC.

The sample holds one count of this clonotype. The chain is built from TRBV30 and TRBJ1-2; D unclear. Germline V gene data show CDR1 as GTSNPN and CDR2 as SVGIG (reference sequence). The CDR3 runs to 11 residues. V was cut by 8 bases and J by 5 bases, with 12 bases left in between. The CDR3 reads CATPGRYGYTF. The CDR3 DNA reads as TGTGCCACCCCCGGGCGGTATGGCTACACCTTC.

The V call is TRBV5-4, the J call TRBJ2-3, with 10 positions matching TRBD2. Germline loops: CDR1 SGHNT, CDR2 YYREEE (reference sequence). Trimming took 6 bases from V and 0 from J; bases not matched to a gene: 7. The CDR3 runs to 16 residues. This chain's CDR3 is CASNPSGGYSTDTQYF. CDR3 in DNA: TGTGCCAGCAACCCTAGCGGGGGCTACAGCACAGATACGCAGTATTTT.

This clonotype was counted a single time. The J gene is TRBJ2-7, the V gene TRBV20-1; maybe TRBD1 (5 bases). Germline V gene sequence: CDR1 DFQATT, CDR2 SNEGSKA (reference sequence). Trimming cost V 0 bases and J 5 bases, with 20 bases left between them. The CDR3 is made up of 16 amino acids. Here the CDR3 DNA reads TGCAGTGCTAGAGAAATAGTGGGGCCCCGATCGGACGAGCAGTACTTC. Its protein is CSAREIVGPRSDEQYF.

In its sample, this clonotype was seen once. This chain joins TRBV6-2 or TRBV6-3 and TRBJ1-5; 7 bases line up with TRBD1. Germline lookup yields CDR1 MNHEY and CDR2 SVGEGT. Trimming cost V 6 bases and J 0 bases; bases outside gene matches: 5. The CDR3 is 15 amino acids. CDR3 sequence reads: CASSRQGFSNQPQHF. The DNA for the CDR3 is TGTGCCAGCAGCAGACAGGGATTTAGCAATCAGCCCCAGCATTTT.

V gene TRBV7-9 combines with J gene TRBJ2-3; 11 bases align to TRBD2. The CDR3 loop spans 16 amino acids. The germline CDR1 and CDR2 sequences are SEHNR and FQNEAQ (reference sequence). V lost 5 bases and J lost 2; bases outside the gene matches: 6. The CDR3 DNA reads TGTGCCAGCAGCCAGACTAGCGGGGTATACACAGATACGCAGTATTTT. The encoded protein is CASSQTSGVYTDTQYF.

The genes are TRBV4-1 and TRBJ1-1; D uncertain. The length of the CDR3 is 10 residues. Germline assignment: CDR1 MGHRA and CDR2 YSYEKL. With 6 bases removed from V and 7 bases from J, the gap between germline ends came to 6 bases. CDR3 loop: CASRGNEAFF. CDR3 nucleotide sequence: TGCGCCAGCAGGGGCAATGAAGCTTTCTTT.

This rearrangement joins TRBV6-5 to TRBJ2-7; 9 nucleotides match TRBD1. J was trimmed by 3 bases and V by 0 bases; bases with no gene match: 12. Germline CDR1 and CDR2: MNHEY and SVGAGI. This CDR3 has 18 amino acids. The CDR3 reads CASSYSIWDREHIYEQYF. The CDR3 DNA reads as TGTGCCAGCAGTTACTCGATTTGGGACAGGGAACATATCTACGAGCAGTACTTC.

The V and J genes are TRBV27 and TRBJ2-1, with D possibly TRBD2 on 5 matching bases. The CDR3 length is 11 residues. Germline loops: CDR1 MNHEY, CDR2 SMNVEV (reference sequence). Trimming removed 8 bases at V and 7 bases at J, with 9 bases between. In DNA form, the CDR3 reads TGTGCCAGCGTCGCGGGTAATGAGCAGTTCTTC. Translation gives CASVAGNEQFF.

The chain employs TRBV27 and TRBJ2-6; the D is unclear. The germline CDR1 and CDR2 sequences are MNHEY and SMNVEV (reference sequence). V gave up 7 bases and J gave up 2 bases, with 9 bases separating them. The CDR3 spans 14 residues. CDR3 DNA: TGTGCCAGCACCTTCCTCCCTGGGGCCAACGTCCTGACTTTC. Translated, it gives CASTFLPGANVLTF.

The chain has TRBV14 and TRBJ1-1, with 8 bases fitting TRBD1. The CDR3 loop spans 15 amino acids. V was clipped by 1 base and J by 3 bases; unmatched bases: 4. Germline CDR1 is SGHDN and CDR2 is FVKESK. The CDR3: CASSQVRGQHTEAFF. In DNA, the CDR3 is TGTGCCAGCAGCCAAGTCAGGGGGCAGCACACTGAAGCTTTCTTT.

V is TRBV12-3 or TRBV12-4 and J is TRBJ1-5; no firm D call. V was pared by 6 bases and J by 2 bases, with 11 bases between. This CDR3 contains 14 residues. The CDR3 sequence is CASRRAGGNQPQHF. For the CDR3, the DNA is TGTGCCAGCAGACGGGCCGGGGGCAATCAGCCCCAGCATTTT.

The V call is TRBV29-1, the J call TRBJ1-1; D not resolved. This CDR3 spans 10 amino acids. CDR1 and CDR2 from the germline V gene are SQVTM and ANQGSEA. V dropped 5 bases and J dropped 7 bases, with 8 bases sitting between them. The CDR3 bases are TGCAGCGTTCAAAGGGTTGAAGCTTTCTTT. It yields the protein CSVQRVEAFF.

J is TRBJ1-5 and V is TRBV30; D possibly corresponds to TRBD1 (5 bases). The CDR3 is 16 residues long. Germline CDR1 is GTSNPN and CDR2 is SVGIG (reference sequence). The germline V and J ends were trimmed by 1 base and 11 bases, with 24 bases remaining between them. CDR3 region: CAWSGAPGTPNGAQHF. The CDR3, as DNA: TGTGCCTGGAGTGGAGCGCCCGGGACCCCCAATGGAGCCCAGCATTTT.

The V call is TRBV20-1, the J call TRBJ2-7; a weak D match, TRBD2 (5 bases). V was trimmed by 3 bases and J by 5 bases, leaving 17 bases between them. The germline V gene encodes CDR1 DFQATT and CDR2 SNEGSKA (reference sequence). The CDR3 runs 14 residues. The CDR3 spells CSASSGYGGDEQYF. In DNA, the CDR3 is TGCAGTGCTAGTTCGGGGTATGGAGGTGACGAGCAGTACTTC.

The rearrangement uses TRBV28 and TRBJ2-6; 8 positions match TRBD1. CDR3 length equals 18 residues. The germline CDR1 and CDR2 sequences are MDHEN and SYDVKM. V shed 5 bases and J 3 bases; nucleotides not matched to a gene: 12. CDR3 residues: CASSRGGQGLGGANVLTF. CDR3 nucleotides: TGTGCCAGCAGTCGAGGCGGACAGGGATTAGGTGGGGCCAACGTCCTGACTTTC.

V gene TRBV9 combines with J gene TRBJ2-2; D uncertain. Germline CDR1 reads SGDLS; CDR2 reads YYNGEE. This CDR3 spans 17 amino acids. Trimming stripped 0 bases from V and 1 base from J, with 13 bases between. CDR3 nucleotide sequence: TGTGCCAGCAGCGTAGGGCGCCTTACCCTGAACACCGGGGAGCTGTTTTTT. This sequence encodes CASSVGRLTLNTGELFF.